Reported below is one T cell receptor beta chain. Its antigen remains unknown. This record belongs to a study of T cell responses to AZD1222 COVID-19 vaccine. General study results and limits: Of spike-specific TCRs, nearly half reportedly target regions left unmutated in variants. There were mostly white British donors and more females than males, and clonal diversity was possibly underestimated. Just five or six AZD1222 recipients were seropositive at baseline.

Assay: immunoSEQ multiplex PCR; the TCRdb copy retains only in-frame clones and omits some. Among about 100,000 clones listed, around nine tenths were seen once. V lost 6 bases to trimming and J lost 4 bases; unmatched junction nucleotides: 6. The germline V gene has CDR1 MNHEY and CDR2 SMNVEV (reference sequence). The CDR3 contains 14 residues. This receptor was taken from an adult in good health. This specimen consisted of peripheral blood, obtained on day 0 of AZD1222 vaccination. V usage is TRBV27 and J usage is TRBJ2-1; 7 bases map to TRBD2. The DNA of the CDR3 is TGTGCCAGCAGAACGGGGGGTGATTACAATGAGCAGTTCTTC. Its translation: CASRTGGDYNEQFF.